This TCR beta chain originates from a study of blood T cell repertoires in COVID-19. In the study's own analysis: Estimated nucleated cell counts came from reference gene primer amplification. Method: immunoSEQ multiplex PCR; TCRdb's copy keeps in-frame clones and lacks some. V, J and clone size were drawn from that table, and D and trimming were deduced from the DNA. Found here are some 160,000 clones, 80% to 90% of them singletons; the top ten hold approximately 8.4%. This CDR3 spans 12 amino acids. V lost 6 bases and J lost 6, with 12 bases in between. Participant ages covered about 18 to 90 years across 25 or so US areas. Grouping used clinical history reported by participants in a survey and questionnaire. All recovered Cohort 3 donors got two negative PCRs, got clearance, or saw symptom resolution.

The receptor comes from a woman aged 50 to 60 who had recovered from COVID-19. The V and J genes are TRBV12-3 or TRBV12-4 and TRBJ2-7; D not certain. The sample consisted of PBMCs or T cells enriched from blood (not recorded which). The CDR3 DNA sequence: TGTGCCAGCAGGTTTTCAGGTGGCGAGCAGTACTTC. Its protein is CASRFSGGEQYF.